This is a list of T cell receptor beta chains from one sample in a study of T-cell memory formation after mild COVID-19. TCRdb processed the 5' RACE reads anew with MiXCR; each CDR3 protein has one entry. In the table there are roughly 580,000 distinct CDR3 sequences, over 15% of which are singletons. The sample consisted of PBMCs or a T cell subset sorted from them (not recorded which). The receptors derive from an adult woman who had mild COVID-19 (a few samples of this study predate the infection). Cell type and time point are not known. The CDR3 runs from the conserved cysteine through the conserved F or W. The order of the fields is J gene, V gene, D gene, clone size, CDR3 DNA, CDR3 protein. The D gene is left open where the match is weak. Only part of the rows carry a size: once, few, many, or a class if the clone is expanded.

>TRBJ1-2|TRBV6-5|NA|NA
TGTGCCAGCAGCCCTCGCATCGGGGTCGGCTATGGCTACACCTTC
CASSPRIGVGYGYTF
>TRBJ2-1|TRBV9|NA|few
TGTGCCAGCAGCGTAAACCCCCGGGCTGGCAATGAGCAGTTCTTC
CASSVNPRAGNEQFF
>TRBJ1-2|TRBV20-1|NA|few
TGCAGTGCTAGAGTTGAGGGCACCTATGGCTACACCTTC
CSARVEGTYGYTF
>TRBJ1-5|TRBV4-2|NA|few
TGTGCCAGCAGCCAGGGGTTTGTCTCAGACAACAATCAGCCCCAGCATTTT
CASSQGFVSDNNQPQHF
>TRBJ1-1|TRBV3-1|NA|few
TGTGCCAGCAGCCTGATAAGGGGGACTGTCACTGAAGCTTTCTTT
CASSLIRGTVTEAFF
>TRBJ2-5|TRBV6-2/TRBV6-3|NA|NA
TGTGCCAGCAGAACTCCCGGGACCAAAGAGACCCAGTACTTC
CASRTPGTKETQYF
>TRBJ2-3|TRBV10-3|TRBD2|few
TGTGCCATCAGTGAGTCGAAGGGACTAGCGGGGGAAATCGCTAGCACAGATACGCAGTATTTT
CAISESKGLAGEIASTDTQYF
>TRBJ2-7|TRBV9|NA|NA
TGTGCCAGCAGCGTAGGGCGGCAGGCCTCCTACGAGCAGTACTTC
CASSVGRQASYEQYF
>TRBJ2-1|TRBV6-5|NA|NA
TGTGCCAGCAGTTCTTCACTAGTACAAAACAATGAGCAGTTCTTC
CASSSSLVQNNEQFF
>TRBJ1-6|TRBV7-2|NA|NA
TGTGCCAGCAGCCATCGGGGGGGCAGAAGTAATTCACCCCTCCACTTT
CASSHRGGRSNSPLHF
>TRBJ2-7|TRBV5-1|TRBD1|NA
TGCGCCAGCAGCGAAACGGGACAGAACTACGAGCAGTACTTC
CASSETGQNYEQYF
>TRBJ2-1|TRBV7-2|NA|NA
TGTGCCAGCAGCTTAGCGCGGGGACGTTCATACAATGAGCAGTTCTTC
CASSLARGRSYNEQFF
>TRBJ2-7|TRBV6-5|TRBD2|few
TGTGCCAGCCGTAGGGACTACCGAAACTACGAGCAGTACTTC
CASRRDYRNYEQYF
>TRBJ2-5|TRBV20-1|TRBD2|NA
TGCAGTGCTGAGACTAGCGGGAGTCATGGAGAGACCCAGTACTTC
CSAETSGSHGETQYF
>TRBJ2-3|TRBV7-2|TRBD2|NA
TGTGCCAGCCCGGGACCGGGACTAGCGGGAGGTACAGATACGCAGTATTTT
CASPGPGLAGGTDTQYF
>TRBJ1-2|TRBV4-2|NA|once
TGTGCCAGCAGCCAAGAAATAGGGGCTGGTGACTATGGCTACACCTTC
CASSQEIGAGDYGYTF
>TRBJ2-3|TRBV7-9|NA|NA
TGTGCCAGCAGCGTTTCTAGGGCCGGGGGCCAACGAGATAGCACAGATACGCAGTATTTT
CASSVSRAGGQRDSTDTQYF
>TRBJ1-2|TRBV7-2|NA|NA
TGTGCCAGCAGCCAGGGATGGGGGTTAGGAGGCTACACCTTC
CASSQGWGLGGYTF
>TRBJ2-4|TRBV6-1|NA|NA
TGTGCCAGCACCTCTGTTGGGACGGAGAATGTTCAGTACTTC
CASTSVGTENVQYF
>TRBJ2-1|TRBV7-2|TRBD2|few
TGTGCCAGCAGACCTCCGGGACTAGCGACACATGAGCAGTTCTTC
CASRPPGLATHEQFF
>TRBJ2-5|TRBV12-3/TRBV12-4|NA|NA
TGTGCCAGCAGTGCTGGGACGGCCTGGGGCCAAGAGACCCAGTACTTC
CASSAGTAWGQETQYF
>TRBJ2-5|TRBV4-3|NA|NA
TGCGCCAGCAGCCTAACAGGTTCCCCTGGGACCCAGTACTTC
CASSLTGSPGTQYF
>TRBJ2-2|TRBV24-1|NA|few
TGTGCCACCAGTGATTTCGGCGGTACCGGGGAGCTGTTTTTT
CATSDFGGTGELFF
>TRBJ1-2|TRBV12-3/TRBV12-4|NA|NA
TGTGCCAGCAGTGCGCCGGGACGGAACTATGGCTACACCTTC
CASSAPGRNYGYTF
>TRBJ2-7|TRBV29-1|NA|NA
TGCAGCGTTGAAGGCAGGGGGGACTACGAGCAGTACTTC
CSVEGRGDYEQYF
>TRBJ2-2|TRBV5-1|NA|NA
TGCGCCAGCAGCTTGGGAACCACTGAAGTTCGGGAGCTGTTTTTT
CASSLGTTEVRELFF
>TRBJ1-1|TRBV7-9|NA|few
TGTGCCACCTCCGTTCCCGCAGGGAGCACTGAAGCTTTCTTT
CATSVPAGSTEAFF
>TRBJ2-1|TRBV24-1|TRBD2|NA
TGTGCCACCAGTGGTAAGCGGGGGGCCCTCAATGAGCAGTTCTTC
CATSGKRGALNEQFF
>TRBJ2-3|TRBV12-3/TRBV12-4|NA|NA
TGTGCCAGCAGTTTATATCGGGGGGCTGACCTCACAGATACGCAGTATTTT
CASSLYRGADLTDTQYF
>TRBJ2-1|TRBV5-1|TRBD2|few
TGCGCCAGCAGTTTGTCCGGGACTAGCGGGGTCAATGAGCAGTTCTTC
CASSLSGTSGVNEQFF
>TRBJ2-2|TRBV5-1|NA|NA
TGCGCCAGCAGCTTCTTAGGGGGGAACACCGGGGAGCTGTTTTTT
CASSFLGGNTGELFF
>TRBJ2-1|TRBV20-1|TRBD2|NA
TGCAGTGCTACCAGGACTAGCGGGACGGGCAATGAGCAGTTCTTC
CSATRTSGTGNEQFF
>TRBJ2-2|TRBV20-1|NA|NA
TGCAGTGCTAATTCACCCGGGACTCGAACCGGGGAGCTGTTTTTT
CSANSPGTRTGELFF
>TRBJ2-7|TRBV13|TRBD1|NA
TGTGCCAGCAGCATCGGGACAGTCTACGAGCAGTACTTC
CASSIGTVYEQYF
>TRBJ2-5|TRBV5-6|NA|few
TGTGCCAGCAGCTTGGGGCGCGGGAAGACCCAGTACTTC
CASSLGRGKTQYF
>TRBJ2-7|TRBV7-2|TRBD2|NA
TGTGCCAGCAGCTATAGCGGGAGCGGCTACGAGCAGTACTTC
CASSYSGSGYEQYF
>TRBJ2-3|TRBV7-6|NA|few
TGTGCCAGCAGCTCGCTAGCGACCAGCACAGATACGCAGTATTTT
CASSSLATSTDTQYF
>TRBJ1-1|TRBV4-1|NA|NA
TGCGCCAGCAGCCAAGTTCAGGCATCGAACACTGAAGCTTTCTTT
CASSQVQASNTEAFF
>TRBJ1-1|TRBV5-6|TRBD1|few
TGTGCCAGCAGCTTGGCGGGACAGGGAGGAACTGAAGCTTTCTTT
CASSLAGQGGTEAFF
>TRBJ2-1|TRBV7-2|NA|few
TGTGCCAGCAGCAAACAGGGAGGCTTCTACAATGAGCAGTTCTTC
CASSKQGGFYNEQFF
>TRBJ2-1|TRBV28|TRBD1|few
TGTGCCAGCAGTTTAAGCGGACAGGACTTTTTTGGCAATGAGCAGTTCTTC
CASSLSGQDFFGNEQFF
>TRBJ2-7|TRBV6-1|NA|NA
TGTGCCAGCCTCCGACAGGGAGGCAACGAGCAGTACTTC
CASLRQGGNEQYF
>TRBJ2-1|TRBV11-2|NA|many
TGTGCCAGCAGCATCTCCGGGCCTAGAGGCAATGAGCAGTTCTTC
CASSISGPRGNEQFF
>TRBJ2-5|TRBV2|TRBD1|few
TGTGCCAGCAGATTTTACCAGGGGGCACAAGAGACCCAGTACTTC
CASRFYQGAQETQYF
>TRBJ2-2|TRBV7-2|NA|once
TGTGCCAGCAGCTTAACTCGGGACACCGGGGAGCTGTTTTTT
CASSLTRDTGELFF
>TRBJ1-3|TRBV4-3|TRBD1|few
TGCGCCAGCAGCCAATACAGGGGGCCGGGAAACACCATATATTTT
CASSQYRGPGNTIYF
>TRBJ2-7|TRBV20-1|TRBD2|few
TGCAGTGCTGGACTAGCGGGGGGAGTCTACGAGCAGTACTTC
CSAGLAGGVYEQYF
>TRBJ2-1|TRBV9|TRBD2|few
TGTGCCAGCAGCCAAGGTAGCGGGAGCTCCTACAATGAGCAGTTCTTC
CASSQGSGSSYNEQFF
>TRBJ2-1|TRBV12-3/TRBV12-4|NA|NA
TGTGCCAGCAGATTCGGGTGGGGACATACCAACAATGAGCAGTTCTTC
CASRFGWGHTNNEQFF
>TRBJ2-7|TRBV6-5|TRBD2|NA
TGTGCCAGCAGTTTCTCTCGGCCGGGACTAGCGAGATACGAGCAGTACTTC
CASSFSRPGLARYEQYF
>TRBJ1-1|TRBV25-1|TRBD1|NA
TGTGCCAGCAGTGAGTCCGACAGGGGAGCTTTCTTT
CASSESDRGAFF
>TRBJ2-1|TRBV10-2|NA|NA
TGCGCCAGCAGTGAATCGGTTTATGAGCAGTTCTTC
CASSESVYEQFF
>TRBJ2-1|TRBV6-1|TRBD2|few
TGTGCCGCTGGGGAGGGTGCTTGGCTCTATGATGAGCAGTTCTTC
CAAGEGAWLYDEQFF
>TRBJ2-1|TRBV5-8|TRBD2|NA
TGTGCCAGCAGCTTAGCGGGAGGGATCGGGAATGAGCAGTTCTTC
CASSLAGGIGNEQFF
>TRBJ2-1|TRBV20-1|TRBD2|few
TGCAGTGCCTTATCCCGGCGGGAGGGGCAGTTCTTC
CSALSRREGQFF
>TRBJ2-1|TRBV9|NA|NA
TGTGCCAGCAGCGCAGTCGGGGGGCGAGGATACAATGAGCAGTTCTTC
CASSAVGGRGYNEQFF
>TRBJ1-4|TRBV5-1|NA|NA
TGCGCCAGCAGCGGTCAGGCGTCAACTAATGAAAAACTGTTTTTT
CASSGQASTNEKLFF